One and the same sample provided the 31 T cell receptor beta chains below, sequenced in a study of T cells in Graves' hyperthyroidism and ophthalmopathy. What was amplified from RNA transcripts were TCR beta CDR3 regions. TCR CDR3 underwent first-round RT-PCR with the HTBI primer set. TCRdb reanalysed the multiplex PCR reads using MiXCR and keeps one entry per CDR3 protein. In the table there are 600,000 to 650,000 distinct CDR3 sequences, 15% to 20% of which are singletons. Sequenced: blood. The receptors were sampled from a woman aged 25 to 39 with Graves' hyperthyroidism.

Many counts were recorded for this clonotype. V gene TRBV2 combines with J gene TRBJ1-1, with D perhaps matching TRBD1 (5 bases). Germline V CDR1 and CDR2: SNHLY, FYNNEI. The CDR3 has 17 residues. V was shortened by 2 bases and J by 5 bases, with 21 bases between the two germline ends. This chain's CDR3 is CASSEWGFGAKGTEAFF. The CDR3 region has the DNA TGTGCCAGCAGTGAATGGGGATTTGGGGCTAAGGGGACTGAAGCTTTCTTT. Together with reference TRBV2 and TRBJ1-1, the CDR3 gives the full variable domain: EPEVTQTPSHQVTQMGQEVILRCVPISNHLYFYWYRQILGQKVEFLVSFYNNEISEKSEIFDDQFSVERPDGSNFTLKIRSTKLEDSAMYFCASSEWGFGAKGTEAFFGQGTRLTVV.

The CDR3 protein is CASSQDPTVNEKLFF. DNA for the CDR3: TGCGCCAGCAGCCAAGATCCGACAGTTAATGAAAAACTGTTTTTT. The chain carries TRBV4-3 and TRBJ1-4, with a tentative D call TRBD1 (5 bases). The CDR3 is 15 amino acids. CDR1 and CDR2 from the germline V gene are LGHNA and YSLEER. V lost 0 bases to trimming and J lost 4 bases, with 9 bases between them.

This clonotype occurred a few times. The chain uses TRBV12-3 or TRBV12-4 and TRBJ2-3; no clear D gene. The CDR3 has 15 residues. Trimming left V 5 bases short and J 2 bases short, with 14 bases between. CDR3 region: CASSPQMVLTDTQYF. The CDR3 DNA sequence: TGTGCCAGCAGTCCCCAGATGGTACTCACAGATACGCAGTATTTT.

This clonotype was recorded many times. The chain recombines TRBV12-3 or TRBV12-4 with TRBJ2-5; D may match TRBD1 or TRBD2 (5 bases each). The CDR3 has 14 amino acids. Trimming took 7 bases from V and 1 from J, leaving 13 bases between them. The CDR3 DNA is TGTGCCAGCACCGGGGACCGACTCCAAGAGACCCAGTACTTC. Translating gives CASTGDRLQETQYF.

Many counts were recorded for this clonotype. V usage is TRBV27 and J usage is TRBJ2-1; D possibly uses TRBD1 or TRBD2 (5 bases each). The CDR3 is made up of 11 amino acids. Germline assignment: CDR1 MNHEY and CDR2 SMNVEV (reference sequence). Trimming took off 4 bases at V and 13 bases at J, with 11 bases between the two ends. The CDR3, as DNA: TGTGCCAGCAGTTACGGGGCTCGTCAGTTCTTC. The encoded protein is CASSYGARQFF.

This clonotype came up many times. CDR3 loop: CASSRTGPPDTQYF. CDR3 in DNA: TGTGCCAGCAGCCGGACAGGCCCCCCAGATACGCAGTATTTT. The genes are TRBV6-1 and TRBJ2-3, with 7 bases aligning to TRBD1. Germline loops: CDR1 MNHNS, CDR2 SASEGT. V gave up 6 bases and J gave up 4 bases; unmatched junction bases: 7. The CDR3 covers 14 residues.

This clonotype appeared many times. V gene TRBV7-2 combines with J gene TRBJ2-1, with TRBD2 matching 10 bases. The V gene end was trimmed by 0 bases and the J gene end by 5 bases; junction bases not matched to a gene: 13. CDR1 is SGHTA and CDR2 is FQGNSA in the germline V gene. The length of the CDR3 is 19 residues. The CDR3 nucleotides read TGTGCCAGCAGCTTAGCAAGTGGGGCTAGCGGGAGTAAGGACAATGAGCAGTTCTTC. Its protein product is CASSLASGASGSKDNEQFF.

In its sample, this clonotype was seen many times. V usage is TRBV15 and J usage is TRBJ1-5; 8 bases line up with TRBD1. Germline V lookup: CDR1 LNHNV, CDR2 YYDKDF (reference sequence). The CDR3 has 15 amino acids. The V and J ends lost 4 bases and 3 bases, in that order; junction bases with no gene match: 5. CDR3: CATSKDRGLNQPQHF. The CDR3 nucleotides read TGTGCCACCAGCAAAGACAGGGGCCTCAATCAGCCCCAGCATTTT.

At least ten counts were recorded for this clonotype. This CDR3 is CASSEEGLAGVYEQYF. The CDR3 bases are TGTGCCAGCAGTGAAGAAGGATTAGCGGGAGTCTACGAGCAGTACTTC. The chain has TRBV2 and TRBJ2-7; 9 bases match TRBD2. The CDR3 spans 16 residues. V trimming: 1 base; J trimming: 3 bases; junction bases outside the gene matches: 7. Germline CDR1 SNHLY, CDR2 FYNNEI.

A few counts support this clonotype. This chain connects TRBV6-1 to TRBJ2-5; the D gene is possibly TRBD2 (5 bases). CDR1 and CDR2 (germline): MNHNS, SASEGT. The CDR3 consists of 14 residues. V lost 7 bases to trimming and J lost 6 bases, with 18 bases between them. The CDR3 region has the DNA TGTGCCAGCATAGGTTTGGGAGCCGAAAAGACCCAGTACTTC. Its protein is CASIGLGAEKTQYF.

The table lists this clonotype with a few counts. The chain uses TRBV5-5 and TRBJ2-3; D not resolved. Germline CDR1 is SGHKS and CDR2 is YYEKEE (reference sequence). V lost 2 bases and J lost 4, with 14 bases in between. This CDR3 contains 15 residues. CDR3 protein: CASSFPILDADTQYF. CDR3 DNA sequence: TGTGCCAGCAGCTTTCCCATCCTAGACGCAGATACGCAGTATTTT.

This clonotype was recorded at least ten times. This chain uses TRBV28 with TRBJ1-6; D is possibly TRBD1 (5 bases). Trimming cost V 8 bases and J 7 bases, with 12 bases left between them. Germline CDR1 is MDHEN and CDR2 is SYDVKM. This CDR3 comprises 13 residues. CDR3 bases: TGTGCCAGCGTTGACAGAGGCAATTCACCCCTCCACTTT. Its translation is CASVDRGNSPLHF.

V gene TRBV28 combines with J gene TRBJ1-2, with no clear D. CDR3 length equals 13 residues. Trimming took off 2 bases at V and 4 bases at J, with 8 bases between the two ends. From germline, CDR1 is MDHEN and CDR2 SYDVKM. Here the CDR3 reads CASSLGKIYGYTF. The CDR3 DNA sequence: TGTGCCAGCAGTTTAGGGAAAATCTATGGCTACACCTTC.

This clonotype was seen more than once but under ten times. CDR3 loop: CASLVRQGSGDTQYF. In nucleotides, the CDR3 is TGTGCCAGTTTGGTTCGACAGGGGAGCGGAGATACGCAGTATTTT. The chain joins TRBV18 to TRBJ2-3; 8 nucleotides align to TRBD1. The CDR3 extends over 15 amino acids. The germline gives CDR1 KGHSH, CDR2 LQKENI. J lost 5 bases, V lost 9 bases, and 13 bases had no gene match. Variable domain in full (rest from reference TRBV18 and TRBJ2-3): NAGVMQNPRHLVRRRGQEARLRCSPMKGHSHVYWYRQLPEEGLKFMVYLQKENIIDESGMPKERFSAEFPKEGPSILRIQQVVRGDSAAYFCASLVRQGSGDTQYFGPGTRLTVL.

This clonotype was found a few times. The J gene is TRBJ1-1, the V gene TRBV29-1, with D perhaps matching TRBD1 (5 bases). The CDR3 is made up of 13 amino acids. Germline CDR1 is SQVTM and CDR2 is ANQGSEA. V lost 4 bases to trimming and J lost 4 bases, with 13 bases between them. CDR3 protein: CSVAGRMSTEAFF. The CDR3 bases are TGCAGCGTTGCGGGGCGTATGAGCACTGAAGCTTTCTTT.

This clonotype was detected many times. The rearrangement joins TRBV28 to TRBJ2-3; D uncertain. This CDR3 has 13 residues. Germline V gives CDR1 MDHEN, CDR2 SYDVKM. V was pared by 3 bases and J by 8 bases, with 12 bases between. CDR3 sequence: CASSLVYRGTQYF. The CDR3 nucleotides are TGTGCCAGCAGTTTGGTATACCGCGGTACGCAGTATTTT.

CDR3 bases: TGCGCCAGCAGCCAAGATCCTGGTCATTCACCCCTCCACTTT. Amino acid sequence: CASSQDPGHSPLHF. The rearrangement uses TRBV4-1 and TRBJ1-6; D is uncertain. CDR1 and CDR2 (germline): MGHRA, YSYEKL. V lost 0 bases and J lost 8, with 8 bases in between. This CDR3 has 14 amino acids.

This clonotype was recorded at least ten times. The gene calls are TRBV20-1 and TRBJ1-5; D is possibly TRBD1 (6 bases). The CDR3 length is 14 residues. The V and J ends lost 6 bases and 4 bases respectively, with 16 bases between them. Per the germline V gene, CDR1 is DFQATT and CDR2 is SNEGSKA (reference sequence). The CDR3 DNA follows: TGCAGTGCCCAAATCGGGACACTAAATCAGCCCCAGCATTTT. Amino acid sequence: CSAQIGTLNQPQHF.

This clonotype was found a few times. The chain is built from TRBV5-6 and TRBJ2-7; no reliable D call. The germline gives CDR1 SGHDT, CDR2 YYEEEE. The V gene lost 0 bases and the J gene lost 7 bases, with 11 bases spanning the gap. This CDR3 has 13 residues. The CDR3: CASSLAVLGEQYF. CDR3 DNA: TGTGCCAGCAGCTTGGCCGTGTTGGGGGAGCAGTACTTC. The whole variable domain, remainder taken from reference TRBV5-6 and TRBJ2-7, is DAGVTQSPTHLIKTRGQQVTLRCSPKSGHDTVSWYQQALGQGPQFIFQYYEEEERQRGNFPDRFSGHQFPNYSSELNVNALLLGDSALYLCASSLAVLGEQYFGPGTRLTVT.

This clonotype was picked up a small number of times. One base away lies a much larger clone, so this may be a sequencing read error. This chain links TRBV20-1 with TRBJ2-1, with D unclear. This CDR3 comprises 16 residues. Germline V gives CDR1 DFQATT, CDR2 SNEGSKA (reference sequence). The DNA of the CDR3 is TGCAGCGCTGAAGATCACGGCAGGAGCTCCTACAATGAGCAGTTCTTC. Its protein product is CSAEDHGRSSYNEQFF.

This clonotype was counted many times. This chain uses TRBV28 with TRBJ1-5, with D unresolved. The CDR3 consists of 13 residues. Germline lookup yields CDR1 MDHEN and CDR2 SYDVKM. Trimming shortened V by 1 base and J by 2 bases, and 3 bases separated the two germline ends. The chain's CDR3 is CASSLYRNQPQHF. The CDR3 DNA reads as TGTGCCAGCAGTTTATATCGCAATCAGCCCCAGCATTTT.

This clonotype has more than one count but fewer than ten. This chain connects TRBV20-1 to TRBJ2-1; 9 bases align to TRBD2. The V gene's germline CDR1 is DFQATT and CDR2 SNEGSKA (reference sequence). After removal of 6 bases from V and 7 bases from J, the junction contained 7 bases not matched to a gene. This CDR3 spans 13 amino acids. The DNA for the CDR3 is TGCAGTGCCCCGGGGACTAGCTCGAATGAGCAGTTCTTC. It is translated as CSAPGTSSNEQFF.

This clonotype was recorded at least ten times. The CDR3: CATSDLDSGYNEQFF. DNA for the CDR3: TGTGCCACCAGTGATTTGGATAGCGGATACAATGAGCAGTTCTTC. J is TRBJ2-1 and V is TRBV24-1; perhaps TRBD2 as D (6 bases). V gave up 0 bases and J gave up 4 bases, with 9 bases separating them. Germline loops: CDR1 KGHDR, CDR2 SFDVKD. This CDR3 is 15 amino acids long.

This rearrangement joins TRBV20-1 to TRBJ2-2; D unclear. V gave up 6 bases and J gave up 6 bases, with 11 bases separating them. The CDR3 is 12 residues long. Looked up from germline, CDR1 is DFQATT and CDR2 is SNEGSKA (reference sequence). This CDR3 is CSARVRSGELFF. For the CDR3, the DNA is TGCAGTGCCCGGGTTCGGTCCGGGGAGCTGTTTTTT.

This sequence joins TRBV27 and TRBJ2-2, with D possibly matching TRBD2 (5 bases). Germline values: CDR1 MNHEY, CDR2 SMNVEV (reference sequence). Trimming shortened V by 2 bases and J by 2 bases, and 15 bases separated the two germline ends. CDR3 length: 17 amino acids. The CDR3 bases are TGTGCCAGCAGTTTAAAGGATGGACTCCAAAACACCGGGGAGCTGTTTTTT. The encoded protein is CASSLKDGLQNTGELFF.

The sample holds a few counts of this clonotype. V gene TRBV12-3 or TRBV12-4 combines with J gene TRBJ1-1, with 7 bases matching TRBD1. This CDR3 is built from 14 residues. V trimming: 5 bases; J trimming: 5 bases; junction bases outside the gene matches: 8. For the CDR3, the DNA is TGTGCCAGCAGTCACCTGACAGGGAGGACTGAAGCTTTCTTT. It is translated as CASSHLTGRTEAFF.

This clonotype was observed many times. The chain joins TRBV14 to TRBJ2-3; D gene uncertain. The V and J ends lost 2 bases and 2 bases respectively, with 8 bases between them. Germline values: CDR1 SGHDN, CDR2 FVKESK. This CDR3 region has 14 residues. The CDR3 sequence is CASSQPRHTDTQYF. The DNA of the CDR3 is TGTGCCAGCAGCCAACCGCGGCACACAGATACGCAGTATTTT.

This clonotype has a count of ten or more. The CDR3 region has the DNA TGCAGTGCTAGATCGGGACTAGCGGGAGGGCTCAAGCCCTGGTACTTC. It specifies CSARSGLAGGLKPWYF. The genes are TRBV20-1 and TRBJ2-5, with TRBD2 matching over 16 bases. The length of the CDR3 is 16 residues. The V segment lost 2 bases and the J segment 13 bases; nucleotides outside the gene matches: 13. The V gene's germline CDR1 is DFQATT and CDR2 SNEGSKA (reference sequence).

This clonotype showed up many times. The CDR3 spells CASSPTDRGHEQYF. The DNA of the CDR3 is TGTGCCAGCAGCCCCACGGACAGGGGGCACGAGCAGTACTTC. The gene calls are TRBV7-9 and TRBJ2-7; TRBD1 agrees at 11 bases. Trimming took 5 bases from V and 5 from J; bases not matched to a gene: 5. The CDR3 is made up of 14 amino acids. Germline V gene lookup returns CDR1 SEHNR and CDR2 FQNEAQ (reference sequence).

The V gene is TRBV14, the J gene TRBJ1-6, with 7 bases that match TRBD1. J was trimmed by 7 bases and V by 4 bases; bases with no gene match: 10. Per germline, CDR1 SGHDN and CDR2 FVKESK. CDR3 length equals 16 residues. CDR3 bases: TGTGCCAGCAGCCTTGTGTCGGGACAGCCGAATTCACCCCTCCACTTT. Translating it yields CASSLVSGQPNSPLHF.

This sequence joins TRBV20-1 and TRBJ2-2, with 15 bases matching TRBD2. The germline V gene has CDR1 DFQATT and CDR2 SNEGSKA (reference sequence). The CDR3 consists of 16 residues. Germline trimming cut 0 bases from V and 10 bases from J; bases unmatched to any gene: 6. CDR3 in amino acids: CSARDLWTSGREELFF. CDR3 in DNA: TGCAGTGCTAGAGATCTTTGGACTAGCGGGAGGGAGGAGCTGTTTTTT.